This entry lists 24 T cell receptor beta chains sequenced from one sample in a study of T cell responses to AZD1222 COVID-19 vaccine. Sequencing was performed with immunoSEQ multiplex PCR; in TCRdb, only in-frame clones are kept and a portion is missing. The data contain approximately 74,000 clones, 75% to 90% of them singletons. Source: peripheral blood, taken on day 0 of AZD1222 vaccination. Receptors originate from an adult in good health.

This clone was counted once. The V gene is TRBV18, the J gene TRBJ1-3, with unresolved D. The CDR3 consists of 14 residues. CDR1 KGHSH and CDR2 LQKENI come from the germline V gene. V lost 6 bases to trimming and J lost 0 bases, with 9 bases between them. CDR3 bases: TGTGCCAGCTCTGACGTGAGCTCTGGAAACACCATATATTTT. Protein sequence: CASSDVSSGNTIYF.

The gene calls are TRBV2 and TRBJ2-1; tentative D call: TRBD1 (5 bases). CDR1 is SNHLY, CDR2 FYNNEI, per germline. CDR3 size: 15 residues. With 10 bases removed from V and 5 bases from J, the gap between germline ends came to 21 bases. CDR3 DNA: TGTGCCACCCGCGGTGAGGCAGGGCTCGACAATGAGCAGTTCTTC. This sequence encodes CATRGEAGLDNEQFF.

This clone has a handful of counts. The V call is TRBV5-1, the J call TRBJ2-7; 8 bases fit TRBD2. V lost 7 bases and J lost 3; bases outside the gene matches: 9. Germline CDR1 is SGHRS and CDR2 is YFSETQ. The CDR3 totals 14 residues. CDR3: CASRTGLGIYEQYF. The CDR3 nucleotides are TGCGCCAGCCGGACGGGACTAGGGATCTACGAGCAGTACTTC.

The chain uses TRBV6-5 and TRBJ1-5; D possibly corresponds to TRBD1 (5 bases). The CDR3 consists of 13 residues. Looked up from germline, CDR1 is MNHEY and CDR2 is SVGAGI. V was trimmed by 6 bases and J by 15 bases, leaving 21 bases between them. CDR3 coding DNA: TGTGCCAGCAGCCCGGAGAGGGGCGGTCGGTCGCATTTT. Residues: CASSPERGGRSHF.

The chain is built from TRBV6-6 and TRBJ1-2; 7 bases match TRBD1. Germline V CDR1 and CDR2: MNHNY, SVGAGI (reference sequence). CDR3 length equals 11 residues. V was clipped by 10 bases and J by 8 bases; unmatched bases: 7. The CDR3 loop is CATGTEGGYTF. CDR3 coding DNA: TGTGCCACAGGGACAGAGGGCGGCTACACCTTC.

This clone has just a few counts. The V and J genes are TRBV6-2 or TRBV6-3 and TRBJ1-5; D remains unclear. There are 15 residues in the CDR3. Trimming cost V 6 bases and J 2 bases, with 14 bases left between them. CDR1 is MNHEY, CDR2 SVGEGT, per germline. In DNA, the CDR3 is TGTGCCAGCAGCCACGGCGGGCGGGGCAATCAGCCCCAGCATTTT. This translates into CASSHGGRGNQPQHF.

V and J are TRBV18 and TRBJ1-1, with a possible D match to TRBD1 (6 bases). This CDR3 region has 17 residues. V was clipped by 2 bases and J by 1 base, with 17 bases between them. Germline values: CDR1 KGHSH, CDR2 LQKENI. DNA of the CDR3: TGTGCCAGCTCACCAAGGCCTAGACAGGTCGGGAACACTGAAGCTTTCTTT. Encoded protein: CASSPRPRQVGNTEAFF.

This clone came up once. The CDR3 is CASSFGASYEQYF. For the CDR3, the DNA is TGTGCCAGCAGTTTTGGGGCTTCCTACGAGCAGTACTTC. V gene TRBV12-3 or TRBV12-4 combines with J gene TRBJ2-7; a weak D match, TRBD1 (5 bases). This CDR3 contains 13 residues. Trimming removed 3 bases at V and 1 base at J, with 7 bases between.

The chain joins TRBV28 to TRBJ1-2, with D possibly matching TRBD1 (5 bases). Trimming left V 2 bases short and J 5 bases short, with 9 bases between. The germline CDR1 and CDR2 sequences are MDHEN and SYDVKM. This CDR3 comprises 13 residues. The CDR3 coding sequence is TGTGCCAGCAGTTTAGAGGCAGGGTATGGCTACACCTTC. Encoded protein: CASSLEAGYGYTF.

The rearrangement joins TRBV27 to TRBJ2-7; 8 bases match TRBD1. Germline V lookup: CDR1 MNHEY, CDR2 SMNVEV (reference sequence). CDR3 length: 14 amino acids. Trimming at V came to 8 bases and at J to 3 bases, leaving 9 bases not matched to a gene. The CDR3 loop is CASRPGTGIYEQYF. CDR3 coding DNA: TGTGCCAGCCGCCCCGGGACAGGTATCTACGAGCAGTACTTC.

The CDR3 spells CASGTGVDTGELFF. The DNA of the CDR3 is TGTGCCAGCGGTACCGGGGTTGACACCGGGGAGCTGTTTTTT. The V gene is TRBV11-3, the J gene TRBJ2-2; weak D call: TRBD2 (5 bases). Germline loops: CDR1 SGHNT, CDR2 YENEEA. Trimming pared 8 bases from V and 3 bases from J, leaving 13 bases between. The CDR3 loop spans 14 amino acids.

The V call is TRBV20-1, the J call TRBJ1-2; D possibly corresponds to TRBD1 (5 bases). The CDR3 consists of 11 residues. Germline V gene lookup returns CDR1 DFQATT and CDR2 SNEGSKA (reference sequence). Deletions cut 4 bases from V and 7 bases from J, with 10 bases between. For the CDR3, the DNA is TGCAGTGCTAAAACAACAGGTGGCTACACCTTC. It specifies CSAKTTGGYTF.

The chain recombines TRBV18 with TRBJ1-5, with 8 nucleotides matching TRBD1. The CDR3 is 14 residues long. Germline values: CDR1 KGHSH, CDR2 LQKENI. The J segment lost 7 bases and the V segment lost 5 bases, leaving 7 bases of the junction unmatched. In DNA, the CDR3 is TGTGCCAGCTCATCGGCAGGGGGCGGGCAGCCCCAGCATTTT. Protein sequence: CASSSAGGGQPQHF.

The CDR3 is CASSHYDRTEAFF. DNA for the CDR3: TGTGCCAGCAGTCACTACGACAGGACTGAAGCTTTCTTT. The chain employs TRBV6-2 or TRBV6-3 and TRBJ1-1; the D gene is possibly TRBD1 (6 bases). CDR3 size: 13 residues. The V gene's germline CDR1 is MNHEY and CDR2 SVGEGT. Trimming cost V 5 bases and J 5 bases, with 12 bases left between them.

CDR3 DNA: TGCGCCAGCAGCCCCGGGGGGAACTCTGGAAACACCATATATTTT. It codes for CASSPGGNSGNTIYF. The rearrangement uses TRBV5-1 and TRBJ1-3, with a weak D call TRBD1 (5 bases). The CDR3 is 15 residues long. Germline-derived CDR1 and CDR2 are SGHRS and YFSETQ. V gave up 4 bases and J gave up 0 bases, with 11 bases separating them.

The rearrangement uses TRBV6-5 and TRBJ1-2, with 8 bases matching TRBD1. The trim removed 6 bases at V and 1 base at J, leaving 1 base unmatched. Germline V gene sequence: CDR1 MNHEY, CDR2 SVGAGI. This CDR3 contains 13 residues. The CDR3 is CASSTGGNYGYTF. The CDR3 coding sequence is TGTGCCAGCAGCACAGGGGGTAACTATGGCTACACCTTC.

This rearrangement joins TRBV18 to TRBJ2-7; 10 nucleotides match TRBD1. The junction had 6 bases not matched to a gene; V was cut back by 4 bases and J by 0 bases. Germline CDR1 KGHSH, CDR2 LQKENI. This CDR3 comprises 16 residues. The CDR3 DNA follows: TGTGCCAGCTCACTCGGGACAGGGGCGAACTCCTACGAGCAGTACTTC. Its protein is CASSLGTGANSYEQYF.

V usage is TRBV13 and J usage is TRBJ2-3; D perhaps matches TRBD2 (5 bases). This CDR3 has 14 residues. Trimming took 5 bases from V and 2 from J, leaving 11 bases between them. Germline V gene lookup returns CDR1 PRHDT and CDR2 FYEKMQ (reference sequence). The CDR3 region is CASSPGRDTDTQYF. The CDR3 bases are TGTGCCAGCAGCCCGGGCCGGGACACAGATACGCAGTATTTT. The variable domain in full, completed from reference TRBV13 and TRBJ2-3, reads AAGVIQSPRHLIKEKRETATLKCYPIPRHDTVYWYQQGPGQDPQFLISFYEKMQSDKGSIPDRFSAQQFSDYHSELNMSSLELGDSALYFCASSPGRDTDTQYFGPGTRLTVL.

The V gene is TRBV7-2, the J gene TRBJ2-1; 7 nucleotides agree with TRBD2. With 4 bases clipped from V and 5 bases from J, the junction kept 5 bases outside the gene matches. The germline V gene encodes CDR1 SGHTA and CDR2 FQGNSA. The CDR3 runs to 14 residues. CDR3 in amino acids: CASSWGGANNEQFF. In DNA, the CDR3 is TGTGCCAGCAGCTGGGGAGGGGCTAACAATGAGCAGTTCTTC. The full variable domain, rest sourced from reference TRBV7-2 and TRBJ2-1, is GAGVSQSPSNKVTEKGKDVELRCDPISGHTALYWYRQSLGQGLEFLIYFQGNSAPDKSGLPSDRFSAERTGGSVSTLTIQRTQQEDSAVYLCASSWGGANNEQFFGPGTRLTVL.

The chain uses TRBV6-2 or TRBV6-3 and TRBJ2-7; a weak D match, TRBD2 (5 bases). V was shortened by 0 bases and J by 3 bases, with 15 bases between the two germline ends. Germline V gene lookup returns CDR1 MNHEY and CDR2 SVGEGT. The CDR3 has 16 amino acids. The CDR3 nucleotides read TGTGCCAGCAGTTACTCGAGCGGACGGAACCTCTACGAGCAGTACTTC. Amino acids: CASSYSSGRNLYEQYF.

The CDR3 bases are TGTGCCAGCAGTTACTCGAGTTTACAGAATTCACCCCTCCACTTT. Amino acid sequence: CASSYSSLQNSPLHF. The chain carries TRBV6-6 and TRBJ1-6; D call uncertain. The CDR3 sequence is 15 residues long. CDR1 is MNHNY, CDR2 SVGAGI, per germline (reference sequence). V shed 0 bases and J shed 7 bases, with 10 bases lying between them.

V is TRBV28 and J is TRBJ1-2; 9 bases agree with TRBD1. The junction had 19 bases not matched to a gene; V was cut back by 4 bases and J by 7 bases. The length of the CDR3 is 18 residues. Looked up from germline, CDR1 is MDHEN and CDR2 is SYDVKM. CDR3 sequence: CASSSGRYVGTGSVGYTF. The CDR3 DNA is TGTGCCAGCAGTTCGGGTAGGTACGTTGGGACAGGGAGTGTTGGCTACACCTTC.

J is TRBJ2-7 and V is TRBV9; 7 bases are shared with TRBD1. V lost 3 bases to trimming and J lost 3 bases; unmatched junction nucleotides: 6. Germline V gene sequence: CDR1 SGDLS, CDR2 YYNGEE. The CDR3 contains 14 residues. The CDR3 here is CASSGGTVGYEQYF. The CDR3 DNA reads as TGTGCCAGCAGCGGGGGGACAGTGGGCTACGAGCAGTACTTC.

The chain employs TRBV30 and TRBJ1-1; D gene uncertain. Germline CDR1 and CDR2: GTSNPN and SVGIG (reference sequence). The V end was cut by 1 base, the J end by 1 base, with 7 bases between. CDR3 length: 13 amino acids. The CDR3 loop reads CAWSGSGNTEAFF. As DNA, the CDR3 is TGTGCCTGGAGTGGGTCGGGGAACACTGAAGCTTTCTTT.